The 10 T cell receptor beta chains given below trace back to one sample, sequenced in a study of radiotherapy plus CTLA-4 blockade in lung cancer. TCRdb keeps only in-frame clones here, not all; method: immunoSEQ multiplex PCR. Of approximately 40,000 clones in the sample, roughly 80% were seen once. Sequences were derived from peripheral blood, sampled from a patient treated with radiotherapy plus ipilimumab. The source is a human donor with non-small cell lung cancer whose response to radiotherapy plus ipilimumab could not be evaluated.

This rearrangement joins TRBV5-1 to TRBJ2-3, with D tentatively TRBD1 (6 bases). The CDR3 length is 14 residues. The V end was cut by 4 bases, the J end by 6 bases, with 15 bases between. CDR1 and CDR2 (germline): SGHRS, YFSETQ. CDR3 in amino acids: CASSPGRDMDTQYF. CDR3 nucleotides: TGCGCCAGCAGCCCGGGACGGGACATGGATACGCAGTATTTT.

The genes are TRBV27 and TRBJ1-5, with 8 bases identical to TRBD1. Losses at the gene ends were 3 bases for V and 2 bases for J; bases not matched to a gene: 3. The CDR3 sequence is 15 residues long. Germline CDR1 is MNHEY and CDR2 is SMNVEV (reference sequence). In DNA, the CDR3 is TGTGCCAGCAGTTTTCAGGGGGCAGGCAATCAGCCCCAGCATTTT. Its protein is CASSFQGAGNQPQHF.

This clone is a singleton in its sample. J is TRBJ2-6 and V is TRBV7-3, with no clear D. V lost 0 bases, J lost 3 bases, and 6 bases lay in between. The CDR3 extends over 15 amino acids. Germline V gives CDR1 SGHTA, CDR2 FQGTGA. CDR3 nucleotides: TGTGCCAGCAGCTTAACGGTAGATGGGGCCAACGTCCTGACTTTC. Encoded protein: CASSLTVDGANVLTF.

V gene TRBV9 combines with J gene TRBJ1-4; TRBD1 is a possible D gene (5 bases). Germline CDR1 SGDLS, CDR2 YYNGEE. V shed 0 bases and J shed 5 bases, with 11 bases lying between them. There are 15 residues in the CDR3. For the CDR3, the DNA is TGTGCCAGCAGCGTAGCCCAGGGTGGGAATGAAAAACTGTTTTTT. This translates into CASSVAQGGNEKLFF.

The chain couples TRBV7-9 to TRBJ1-3; D is unclear. V lost 5 bases and J 0 bases, leaving 11 bases between the germline ends. Per germline, CDR1 SEHNR and CDR2 FQNEAQ (reference sequence). This CDR3 is built from 15 residues. CDR3 DNA: TGTGCCAGCAGCATAAGACGGAGCTCTGGAAACACCATATATTTT. It yields the protein CASSIRRSSGNTIYF.

This clone was observed once. The V gene is TRBV7-2, the J gene TRBJ2-1, with 9 bases that match TRBD2. The CDR3 consists of 16 residues. V shed 5 bases, J shed 3 bases, and the junction held 8 bases outside the gene matches. The germline V gene has CDR1 SGHTA and CDR2 FQGNSA. CDR3 in DNA: TGTGCCAGCAGCCAACAGGGGCGGGGGGGCTACAATGAGCAGTTCTTC. Protein: CASSQQGRGGYNEQFF. Using reference TRBV7-2 and TRBJ2-1 for the parts outside the CDR3, the full variable domain is GAGVSQSPSNKVTEKGKDVELRCDPISGHTALYWYRQSLGQGLEFLIYFQGNSAPDKSGLPSDRFSAERTGGSVSTLTIQRTQQEDSAVYLCASSQQGRGGYNEQFFGPGTRLTVL.

The sample holds a few counts of this clone. Other DNA variants within this sample encode the same CDR3. The chain is built from TRBV18 and TRBJ2-5, with 10 bases lining up with TRBD1. J lost 4 bases, V lost 3 bases, and 5 bases had no gene match. Germline V gene sequence: CDR1 KGHSH, CDR2 LQKENI. The CDR3 extends over 15 amino acids. CDR3 loop: CASSPTGGEGETQYF. The CDR3, as DNA: TGTGCCAGCTCACCGACAGGGGGCGAGGGAGAGACCCAGTACTTC.

This clone was seen once. The chain joins TRBV11-2 to TRBJ1-1; 8 bases line up with TRBD1. The CDR3 consists of 20 residues. J was trimmed by 0 bases and V by 0 bases; bases with no gene match: 15. CDR1 and CDR2 (germline): SGHAT, FQNNGV. The CDR3, as DNA: TGTGCCAGCAGCTTAGATCCCCCCCGGGCCAGGGGGCGAATGAACACTGAAGCTTTCTTT. Protein: CASSLDPPRARGRMNTEAFF.

V is TRBV5-1 and J is TRBJ1-5, with D possibly matching TRBD1 (6 bases). This CDR3 comprises 16 residues. Germline lookup yields CDR1 SGHRS and CDR2 YFSETQ. Trimming took 7 bases from V and 0 from J, leaving 17 bases between them. The DNA of the CDR3 is TGCGCCAGCGCCCCTGGGGGCCCCGCTAGCAATCAGCCCCAGCATTTT. Encoded protein: CASAPGGPASNQPQHF.

This chain uses TRBV7-6 with TRBJ2-3, with 8 nucleotides matching TRBD1. V lost 1 base, J lost 3 bases, and 3 bases stayed unmatched. The germline CDR1 and CDR2 sequences are SGHVS and FNYEAQ. CDR3 length: 15 amino acids. The CDR3 sequence is CASSLGQGITDTQYF. In DNA, the CDR3 is TGTGCCAGCAGCTTAGGACAGGGGATAACAGATACGCAGTATTTT.